The present T cell receptor (beta chain) was sequenced within a study of blood T cells in healthy people across ages. Looked up from germline, CDR1 is SGHRS and CDR2 is YFSETQ. The CDR3 length is 14 residues. With V trimmed by 6 bases and J by 2 bases, 7 bases remained unmatched. Then a second PCR, running roughly 7 to 11 cycles, was carried out with a sample-barcoded 5' primer and a J-beta primer mix. One entry per CDR3 protein, called by TCRdb with MiXCR from the 5' RACE reads. There are 650,000 to 1,000,000 distinct CDR3 sequences in the sample; 36% occur only once, and about an eighth lies in the top ten. Only a few counts were recorded for this clonotype.

This TCR derives from a man between 18 and 35 years old in good health. V usage is TRBV5-1 and J usage is TRBJ1-2, with TRBD1 matching over 7 bases. Sequenced input: blood. The CDR3 sequence is CASTVGTANYGYTF. The CDR3 coding sequence is TGCGCCAGCACCGTCGGGACAGCCAACTATGGCTACACCTTC.